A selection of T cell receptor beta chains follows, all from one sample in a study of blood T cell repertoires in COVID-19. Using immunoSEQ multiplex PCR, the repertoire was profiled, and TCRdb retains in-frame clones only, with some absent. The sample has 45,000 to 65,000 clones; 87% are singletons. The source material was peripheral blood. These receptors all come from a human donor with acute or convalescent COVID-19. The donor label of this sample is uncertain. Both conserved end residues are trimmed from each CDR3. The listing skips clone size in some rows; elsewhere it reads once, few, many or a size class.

CDR3 protein: ASSYYRGDTAF; J gene: TRBJ1-1; V gene: TRBV6-4; clone size: NA
CDR3 protein: ASSFSAGGTTYNEQF; J gene: TRBJ2-1; V gene: TRBV5-1; clone size: NA
CDR3 protein: ASSFRRGGTDGNTIY; J gene: TRBJ1-3; V gene: TRBV7-6; clone size: NA
CDR3 protein: AISESTGGHIQY; J gene: TRBJ2-4; V gene: TRBV10-3; clone size: NA
CDR3 protein: ASGEFTDTQY; J gene: TRBJ2-3; V gene: TRBV2; clone size: NA
CDR3 protein: ASSALQGAWGNTIY; J gene: TRBJ1-3; V gene: TRBV9; clone size: NA
CDR3 protein: ASSVETGGFGYT; J gene: TRBJ1-2; V gene: TRBV9; clone size: NA
CDR3 protein: ASSFSLAAYNEQF; J gene: TRBJ2-1; V gene: TRBV6-4; clone size: NA
CDR3 protein: ASSDMSSGSWNEQF; J gene: TRBJ2-1; V gene: TRBV10-1; clone size: NA
CDR3 protein: ASSLGGVSDEQF; J gene: TRBJ2-1; V gene: TRBV5-1; clone size: NA
CDR3 protein: ASSPGQGHNEQF; J gene: TRBJ2-1; V gene: TRBV5-1; clone size: NA
CDR3 protein: ASSRQRTGGKDTQY; J gene: TRBJ2-3; V gene: TRBV6-6; clone size: few
CDR3 protein: ASSESIANTGELF; J gene: TRBJ2-2; V gene: TRBV10-1; clone size: few
CDR3 protein: ATSEWRGGLNQPQH; J gene: TRBJ1-5; V gene: TRBV24-1; clone size: NA
CDR3 protein: ASSTSGAQETQY; J gene: TRBJ2-5; V gene: TRBV7-2; clone size: NA
CDR3 protein: ASSLMGGSAMNTGELF; J gene: TRBJ2-2; V gene: TRBV7-2; clone size: NA
CDR3 protein: ASSLVRRGGYT; J gene: TRBJ1-2; V gene: TRBV5-1; clone size: NA
CDR3 protein: ASSLHPPGSGNTIY; J gene: TRBJ1-3; V gene: TRBV11-2; clone size: once
CDR3 protein: ASSQREVGDEQF; J gene: TRBJ2-1; V gene: TRBV5-1; clone size: NA
CDR3 protein: SAPTGGTIY; J gene: TRBJ1-3; V gene: TRBV20-1; clone size: NA
CDR3 protein: ASSPYRDGNSPLH; J gene: TRBJ1-6; V gene: TRBV6-5; clone size: NA